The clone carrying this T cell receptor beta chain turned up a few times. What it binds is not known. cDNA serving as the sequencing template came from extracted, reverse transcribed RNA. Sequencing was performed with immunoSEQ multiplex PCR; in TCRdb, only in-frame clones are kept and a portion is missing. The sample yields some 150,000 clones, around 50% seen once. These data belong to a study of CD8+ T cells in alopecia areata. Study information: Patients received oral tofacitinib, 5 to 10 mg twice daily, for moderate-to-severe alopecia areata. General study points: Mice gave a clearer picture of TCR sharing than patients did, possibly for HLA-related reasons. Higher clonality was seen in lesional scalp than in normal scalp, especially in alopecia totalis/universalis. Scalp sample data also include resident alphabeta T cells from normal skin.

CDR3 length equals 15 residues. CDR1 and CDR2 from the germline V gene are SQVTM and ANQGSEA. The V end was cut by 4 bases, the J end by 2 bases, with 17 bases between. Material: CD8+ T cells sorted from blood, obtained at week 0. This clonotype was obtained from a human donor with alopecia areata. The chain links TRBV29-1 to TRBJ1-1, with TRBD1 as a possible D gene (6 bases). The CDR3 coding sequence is TGCAGCGTTGCAGGGGACTCTGGAGGAAACACTGAAGCTTTCTTT. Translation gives CSVAGDSGGNTEAFF.